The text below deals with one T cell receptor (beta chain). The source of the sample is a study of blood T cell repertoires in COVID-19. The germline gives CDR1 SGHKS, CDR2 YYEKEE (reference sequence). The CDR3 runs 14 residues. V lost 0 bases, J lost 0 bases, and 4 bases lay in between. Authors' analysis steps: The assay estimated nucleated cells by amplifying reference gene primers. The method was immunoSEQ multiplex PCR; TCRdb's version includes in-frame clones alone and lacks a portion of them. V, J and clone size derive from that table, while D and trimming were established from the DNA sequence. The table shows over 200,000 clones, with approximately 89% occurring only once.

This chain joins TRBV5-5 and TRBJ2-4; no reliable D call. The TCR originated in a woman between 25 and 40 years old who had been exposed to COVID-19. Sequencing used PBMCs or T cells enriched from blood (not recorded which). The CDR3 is CASSLAVAKNIQYF. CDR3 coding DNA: TGTGCCAGCAGCTTGGCAGTAGCCAAAAACATTCAGTACTTC.